This T cell receptor beta chain was sequenced during a study of cytomegalovirus exposure and HLA in healthy donors. Researchers ran the PCR with 60 Vbeta and 13 Jbeta primers. Produced via immunoSEQ multiplex PCR; TCRdb's table is partial and in-frame only. The table shows 150,000 to 200,000 clones, with about 82% occurring only once. Comments on this clone: The antigen is unknown. At one of its ends the junction is not consistent with the germline gene, which may arise from a read error.

Study results and caveats: Per a prior analysis, the majority of TCR beta V segments were productive roughly 87% or roughly 30% of the time. Later work found most CMV-associated TCR beta chains apparently HLA-restricted.

The CDR3 is made up of 16 amino acids. CDR1 is SNHLY and CDR2 is FYNNEI in the germline V gene. The rearrangement links TRBV2 to TRBJ1-5; no reliable D call. The receptor was isolated from a man between 18 and 35 years old in good health and CMV-seronegative. Sequencing input: PBMCs. CDR3 sequence: CASSENSGDSNRPQHF. The DNA for the CDR3 is TGTGCCAGCAGTGAAAACAGCGGGGATAGCAATCGGCCCCAGCATTTT.